A single TCR beta chain is shown here with its context. The target antigen is unknown. Clones were read by immunoSEQ multiplex PCR, and TCRdb kept only the in-frame ones, dropping some. This sample carries about 120,000 clones, roughly 93% of them seen once, and the ten largest clones take about 1.1%. This record comes from a study of T cell responses to AZD1222 COVID-19 vaccine. General study findings and limits: Clonal diversity may have been underestimated in mostly white British donors. CD4 TCRs linked to vaccination spanned spike, dominating at 160-218 and 743-854. Just a handful of people given AZD1222 tested seropositive at baseline.

J was trimmed by 7 bases and V by 4 bases; bases with no gene match: 10. This CDR3 comprises 14 residues. Germline V gene data show CDR1 as SGDLS and CDR2 as YYNGEE. The V call is TRBV9, the J call TRBJ1-1; 7 bases fit TRBD1. The TCR comes from an adult who received the AZD1222 COVID-19 vaccine. The sequences come from peripheral blood, collected 28 days after the second AZD1222 dose. CDR3 residues: CASSRGQVQIEAFF. The CDR3 nucleotides read TGTGCCAGCAGCCGAGGACAGGTCCAAATTGAAGCTTTCTTT.